These T cell receptor beta chains were read from a single sample in a study of human T cells and chemical hapten exposure. MiXCR, run by TCRdb on the RACE reads, gives a single entry per CDR3 protein. The sample holds approximately 370,000 distinct CDR3 sequences; 4.5% to 5.5% are singletons and the top ten take over 7%. Sequences were derived from whole blood, sampled in connection with sensitization to the hapten diphenylcyclopropenone (DPC). These receptors were obtained from a woman aged 18-29 years with alopecia areata. Some clones in this sample may be carry-over from other donors' samples. Each CDR3 is given with its conserved first and last residue.

length: 15; V: TRBV18; J: TRBJ1-1; CDR3: CASSPGQFSYTEAFF
length: 11; V: TRBV3-1; J: TRBJ2-3; CDR3: CASSEIDTQYF
length: 17; V: TRBV18; J: TRBJ2-7; CDR3: CASSSGSGTGTVNEQYF
length: 14; V: TRBV4-1; J: TRBJ2-7; CDR3: CASSQGLAGGQQYF
length: 12; V: TRBV12-3/TRBV12-4; J: TRBJ2-7; CDR3: CASVRFSYEQYF
length: 14; V: TRBV19; J: TRBJ1-5; CDR3: CASRGPGYNQPQHF
length: 13; V: TRBV7-2; J: TRBJ2-5; CDR3: CASRLAGVETQYF
length: 16; V: TRBV5-1; J: TRBJ1-4; CDR3: CASSLDRQGLNEKLFF
length: 15; V: TRBV7-2; J: TRBJ2-3; CDR3: CASSLGLSDPDTQYF
length: 13; V: TRBV7-2; J: TRBJ2-5; CDR3: CASSLVRQETQYF
length: 13; V: TRBV6-2/TRBV6-3; J: TRBJ2-1; CDR3: CASSYGGLARRFF
length: 15; V: TRBV7-9; J: TRBJ1-4; CDR3: CASSLGTPANEKLFF
length: 15; V: TRBV7-9; J: TRBJ1-6; CDR3: CASSPIGQGNSPLHF
length: 16; V: TRBV11-1; J: TRBJ2-5; CDR3: CASSSPARQGYETQYF
length: 18; V: TRBV7-2; J: TRBJ2-1; CDR3: CASSLDGLNGGAGGEQFF
length: 13; V: TRBV27; J: TRBJ1-2; CDR3: CASSSIRSYGYTF
length: 14; V: TRBV7-2; J: TRBJ1-6; CDR3: CASSLHRGNSPLHF
length: 17; V: TRBV5-6; J: TRBJ2-3; CDR3: CASSSGKLQGLTDTQYF
length: 9; V: TRBV27; J: TRBJ1-1; CDR3: CASRAEAFF
length: 14; V: TRBV12-3/TRBV12-4; J: TRBJ1-2; CDR3: CASSHGQERYGYTF
length: 15; V: TRBV6-5; J: TRBJ2-7; CDR3: CASSSSPGSGYEQYF
length: 11; V: TRBV7-2; J: TRBJ2-7; CDR3: CASSYNYEQYF
length: 12; V: TRBV7-3; J: TRBJ2-7; CDR3: CASSSGGHEQYF
length: 15; V: TRBV29-1; J: TRBJ1-1; CDR3: CSVVQGLFKYTEAFF
length: 18; V: TRBV13; J: TRBJ1-5; CDR3: CASSQRLGTGSGNQPQHF
length: 16; V: TRBV12-3/TRBV12-4; J: TRBJ2-1; CDR3: CASSLRFSGGRGEQFF
length: 15; V: TRBV5-1; J: TRBJ1-4; CDR3: CASSSPGHPNEKLFF
length: 16; V: TRBV11-2; J: TRBJ2-3; CDR3: CASSYRVPTGTDTQYF
length: 14; V: TRBV7-9; J: TRBJ2-5; CDR3: CASSSFDSQETQYF
length: 16; V: TRBV6-1; J: TRBJ1-1; CDR3: CASNAAGGTGETEAFF
length: 14; V: TRBV6-2/TRBV6-3; J: TRBJ1-2; CDR3: CASSYSNGNGGYTF
length: 17; V: TRBV7-9; J: TRBJ1-4; CDR3: CASSHPLERGSNEKLFF
length: 17; V: TRBV28; J: TRBJ1-5; CDR3: CASSPPQGHYSNQPQHF
length: 15; V: TRBV6-2/TRBV6-3; J: TRBJ1-5; CDR3: CASRWDGYSNQPQHF
length: 14; V: TRBV20-1; J: TRBJ2-7; CDR3: CSCWSISDPYEQYF
length: 20; V: TRBV3-1; J: TRBJ2-3; CDR3: CASSQAIGLAGRASTDTQYF
length: 15; V: TRBV15; J: TRBJ2-7; CDR3: CATSRGQQGTYEQYF
length: 14; V: TRBV18; J: TRBJ1-6; CDR3: CASSPGTGASPLHF
length: 16; V: TRBV27; J: TRBJ2-7; CDR3: CASSRTPRQGKYEQYF
length: 14; V: TRBV6-4; J: TRBJ1-6; CDR3: CASSDRDYNSPLHF
length: 13; V: TRBV27; J: TRBJ2-5; CDR3: CASSLSSQETQYF
length: 16; V: TRBV5-1; J: TRBJ2-2; CDR3: CASSLEASYGTGELFF
length: 13; V: TRBV2; J: TRBJ1-1; CDR3: CASRGTGNLAAFF
length: 15; V: TRBV29-1; J: TRBJ2-1; CDR3: CSVGVSGGARNEQFF
length: 10; V: TRBV7-9; J: TRBJ1-6; CDR3: CASASSPLHF
length: 16; V: TRBV25-1; J: TRBJ2-3; CDR3: CASSESVAPPTDTQYF
length: 14; V: TRBV7-2; J: TRBJ2-3; CDR3: CASTPERMTDTQYF
length: 14; V: TRBV5-6; J: TRBJ2-3; CDR3: CASSLELGADTQYF
length: 13; V: TRBV10-3; J: TRBJ1-1; CDR3: CAISESGDTEAFF
length: 17; V: TRBV4-1; J: TRBJ1-5; CDR3: CASSQAVRGPTNQPQHF
length: 13; V: TRBV29-1; J: TRBJ1-1; CDR3: CSVTGAMNTEAFF
length: 14; V: TRBV27; J: TRBJ2-5; CDR3: CASSLRGLQETQYF